This entry concerns a single T cell receptor beta chain. The data were taken from a study of blood T cell repertoires in COVID-19. Overall study context: Some COVID-19 samples were acute and others convalescent; all came from the United States, Italy and Spain. PBMCs, B-cell-depleted T cells, or T cells provided the cDNA or gDNA that made up the material.

Authors' analysis steps: Reference gene primer amplification gave estimated nucleated cell counts. Clones were sequenced by immunoSEQ multiplex PCR, and TCRdb holds only the in-frame ones, with some missing. That table gives V, J and clone size, and the DNA gave D and trimming. The sample includes 42,000 or so clones, roughly 93% seen only once; the top ten take 9.2%. The germline V gene encodes CDR1 SGHRS and CDR2 YFSETQ. The CDR3 totals 15 residues. Between the trimmed V and J ends, which lost 0 bases and 1 base, there was a span of 10 bases. This sequence originates from a man aged 45 to 65 with active COVID-19. The sequenced sample consisted of peripheral blood. The genes are TRBV5-1 and TRBJ1-1; the D gene is possibly TRBD1 (6 bases). In DNA form, the CDR3 reads TGCGCCAGCAGCTTGGGGGGGCGGGCGAACACTGAAGCTTTCTTT. This sequence encodes CASSLGGRANTEAFF.